This TCR beta chain derives from a study of blood T cell repertoires in COVID-19 (dated by TCRdb to the early 2020s). Background on the whole study: Samples from collaborators originated in the United States, Italy and Spain and spanned both the acute and convalescent phases of COVID-19. The prospective study material was composed of cDNA or gDNA derived from T cells, B-cell-depleted T cells, or PBMCs. Deeply sampled blood TCRbeta repertoires from subjects exposed to, actively infected with, or recovered from COVID-19 were included in the dataset. Where HLA class I and class II types were available, the types were taken from metadata supplied by the sample provider, not from assay-based typing. A freely available public database, intended as a resource for researchers studying the immune response to SARS-CoV-2, is where the repertoires were released. The samples were drawn from two sources: the first 160 participants of the ongoing ImmuneRACE study, and approximately 1,300 subjects contributed by 6 global collaborators. A de-identified subject ID, COVID-19 status, age in years and sex were almost always included in the sample metadata. The study at large found these results: The quantity of clinical and demographic metadata differed by source and by participant and was supplied without curation.

TCRbeta CDR3 regions were amplified from genomic DNA using the immunoSEQ Assay, a bias-controlled multiplex PCR. Per the authors' processing: The number of nucleated cells in each sample was estimated from the amplification of reference gene primers within the assay. To quantify the absolute abundance of each unique TCRbeta CDR3 rearrangement, sequence reads were collapsed and filtered. Productive Simpson clonality was computed per sample as the square root of Simpson's diversity index over productive rearrangements. This is the immuneACCESS table as TCRdb keeps it, with only in-frame sequences that have V and J called. A part of the clones is gone; compared with another copy, unresolved V genes explain less than half, and the rest is unexplained. Clone size and V and J calls were adopted from that table, with D and trimming inferred from the DNA. This sample lists under 500,000 clones; nearly 90% were detected once. In total, the top ten clones hold nearly 2% of the sample.

Comment on this clone: Its binding antigen is unknown. No clone much larger than this one lies a single base away; base qualities are absent.

The CDR3, from cysteine to phenylalanine, totals 15 residues. The CDR3 DNA has 45 bases and is translated from base 1. V is pruned by 0 bases and J by 6 bases, leaving 6 bases of the junction without a gene match. Sequences SGHDN (CDR1) and FVKESK (CDR2) are obtained from the germline V gene. Participants in the prospective study were aged about 18 to 95 years, lived in about two dozen United States geographic areas, and enrolled through a virtual design. In the prospective study, participants were assigned to cohorts based on the clinical history participants reported in a screening survey and a study questionnaire. In the prospective study, whole blood, serum and a nasopharyngeal or oropharyngeal swab were collected from each participant by mobile phlebotomists. Prospective study participants could optionally give additional blood draws and questionnaires over an approximately two-month period. Blood samples from the prospective study were shipped frozen or at room temperature prior to DNA extraction.

The rearranged segments are TRBV14 and TRBJ2-7, and TRBD1 aligns with 9 junction nucleotides. The receptor was derived from a young woman with acute COVID-19. The sample was PBMCs or T cells enriched from blood (not recorded which). The DNA sequence is given as TGTGCCAGCAGCCAAGATGGGGACAGGGTGGGCGAGCAGTACTTC. This translates into CASSQDGDRVGEQYF. Where the CDR3 stops, the reference TRBV14 and TRBJ2-7 genes take over; the full variable domain is EAGVTQFPSHSVIEKGQTVTLRCDPISGHDNLYWYRRVMGKEIKFLLHFVKESKQDESGMPNNRFLAERTGGTYSTLKVQPAELEDSGVYFCASSQDGDRVGEQYFGPGTRLTVT.